The 17 T cell receptor beta chains below were found in one sample sequenced in a study of regulatory T cells in long-lasting Graves disease. Time point reported: newly diagnosed GD, antithyroid drugs for less than 3 months. PBMCs provided the RNA from which the TCR library was made. Investigators prepared the TCR beta libraries by applying iRepertoire HTBI primers and Arm-PCR of CDR3 regions. TCRdb ran MiXCR on the multiplex PCR reads and lists one entry per CDR3 protein. The sample holds about 200,000 distinct CDR3 sequences; roughly a fifth are singletons and the top ten take roughly 10%. These records were also assigned to another study, of T cells in Graves' hyperthyroidism and ophthalmopathy.

This material consisted of peripheral blood mononuclear cells (PBMCs), taken at new diagnosis, from a patient treated with antithyroid drugs. The receptors were sampled from a woman under 40 with Graves disease.

The chain joins TRBV6-2 or TRBV6-3 to TRBJ2-1; D remains ambiguous. The CDR3 consists of 13 residues. Trimming removed 6 bases from V and 4 bases from J, with 10 bases in between. From germline, CDR1 is MNHEY and CDR2 SVGEGT. CDR3 region: CASSPIGYNEQFF. The CDR3 DNA is TGTGCCAGCAGCCCAATTGGGTACAATGAGCAGTTCTTC.

This clonotype was seen repeatedly, ten times or more. The genes are TRBV9 and TRBJ2-2; either TRBD1 or TRBD2 may fit D (5 bases each). The V and J ends lost 0 bases and 0 bases respectively, with 12 bases between them. The CDR3 runs to 17 residues. Germline loops: CDR1 SGDLS, CDR2 YYNGEE. CDR3 amino acids: CASSVVGGYSNTGELFF. The CDR3 bases are TGTGCCAGCAGCGTAGTTGGGGGATATTCGAACACCGGGGAGCTGTTTTTT.

This sequence joins TRBV2 and TRBJ2-2; TRBD1 matches 9 bases. CDR1 is SNHLY and CDR2 is FYNNEI in the germline V gene. The ends lost 7 bases at V and 7 bases at J; junction bases unmatched: 7. The CDR3 has 14 amino acids. The CDR3 sequence is CASTPGTGHGELFF. The CDR3 DNA sequence: TGTGCCAGCACCCCCGGGACAGGGCACGGGGAGCTGTTTTTT.

This sequence joins TRBV7-2 and TRBJ2-3, with TRBD1 as a possible D gene (5 bases). Judging by the DNA end, TRBJ1-5 fits better; the J call may be wrong. This CDR3 region has 15 residues. CDR1 is SGHTA, CDR2 FQGNSA, per germline. The CDR3 bases are TGTGCCAGCAGCTTAGAGGGACTAGCGGGAGTCACGCAGCATTTT. Translation gives CASSLEGLAGVTQHF.

In its sample, this clonotype was seen once. The chain couples TRBV5-1 to TRBJ1-1; no firm D call. V was cut by 4 bases and J by 3 bases, with 7 bases left in between. The CDR3 runs 12 residues. Looked up from germline, CDR1 is SGHRS and CDR2 is YFSETQ. CDR3 loop: CASSPDYTEAFF. The CDR3 DNA reads TGCGCCAGCAGCCCCGACTACACTGAAGCTTTCTTT.

Ten or more counts support this clonotype. The chain carries TRBV10-3 and TRBJ2-2; 14 positions match TRBD2. CDR3 length equals 18 residues. V shed 0 bases and J 5 bases; nucleotides not matched to a gene: 5. From germline, CDR1 is ENHRY and CDR2 SYGVKD. The CDR3, as DNA: TGTGCCATCAGTGAGTCGCCGGGACTAGCGGGAGTAACCGGGGAGCTGTTTTTT. Translation: CAISESPGLAGVTGELFF.

This clonotype was seen many times. The genes are TRBV27 and TRBJ2-7; maybe TRBD1 (6 bases). This CDR3 region has 14 residues. Germline V gives CDR1 MNHEY, CDR2 SMNVEV (reference sequence). The ends were cut back, 8 bases at V and 7 bases at J, with 21 bases in the middle. CDR3: CASHDDRFSGEQYF. The CDR3, as DNA: TGTGCCAGCCACGATGACAGGTTCTCGGGGGAGCAGTACTTC.

This clonotype was detected a few times. The rearrangement joins TRBV28 to TRBJ1-5; weak D call: TRBD1 (5 bases). V was cut by 4 bases and J by 9 bases, with 16 bases left in between. CDR3 length equals 14 residues. Germline V gives CDR1 MDHEN, CDR2 SYDVKM. CDR3 in DNA: TGTGCCAGCAGTTCTGCTGGGGCTAACCGGCCCCAGCATTTT. Translated, it gives CASSSAGANRPQHF.

This clonotype was recorded at least ten times. The chain links TRBV2 to TRBJ2-7; perhaps TRBD1 as D (6 bases). Germline assignment: CDR1 SNHLY and CDR2 FYNNEI. CDR3 length equals 14 residues. V was trimmed by 6 bases and J by 3 bases, leaving 15 bases between them. As DNA, the CDR3 is TGTGCCAGCAGGGAAACAGGGCCGGACTACGAGCAGTACTTC. Translation: CASRETGPDYEQYF.

About this clonotype itself: This likely came from a read error, as a far larger clone is one base away. The genes are TRBV7-9 and TRBJ1-1; D is unresolved. Germline values: CDR1 SEHNR, CDR2 FQNEAQ (reference sequence). The CDR3 runs to 15 residues. V was trimmed by 1 base and J by 4 bases, leaving 13 bases between them. For the CDR3, the DNA is TGTGCCAGCAGCTTAGGGGCGATCCGGAGCACTGAAGCTTTCTTT. Residues: CASSLGAIRSTEAFF.

This clonotype showed up just a few times. This chain joins TRBV10-1 and TRBJ1-1; D gene uncertain. The CDR3 consists of 13 residues. Germline V gene lookup returns CDR1 WNHNN and CDR2 SYGVQD (reference sequence). Trimming took off 11 bases at V and 1 base at J, with 14 bases between the two ends. CDR3 amino acids: CAVENGPNTEAFF. CDR3 in DNA: TGCGCCGTTGAGAATGGACCGAACACTGAAGCTTTCTTT.

This clonotype has at least ten counts. Its ends do not fully match the called genes, so a read error is possible. V is TRBV5-1 and J is TRBJ1-1; TRBD1 is a possible D gene (6 bases). This CDR3 has 16 amino acids. Germline CDR1 reads SGHRS; CDR2 reads YFSETQ. CDR3 sequence: CASSLAILQGSTEAFF. The CDR3 DNA reads TGTGCCAGCAGCTTGGCCATATTACAGGGAAGCACTGAAGCTTTCTTT.

This clonotype has a count of ten or more. The chain recombines TRBV20-1 with TRBJ1-1; D possibly corresponds to TRBD1 (6 bases). The CDR3 runs to 13 residues. Per germline, CDR1 DFQATT and CDR2 SNEGSKA (reference sequence). V was trimmed by 5 bases and J by 0 bases, leaving 10 bases between them. CDR3 DNA: TGCAGTGCTCCAAGACAGGTGAACACTGAAGCTTTCTTT. Its protein is CSAPRQVNTEAFF.

This clonotype was observed many times. The chain links TRBV7-2 to TRBJ1-4, with TRBD1 matching over 7 bases. There are 14 residues in the CDR3. The germline CDR1 and CDR2 sequences are SGHTA and FQGNSA. The trim removed 5 bases at V and 8 bases at J, leaving 8 bases unmatched. The CDR3, as DNA: TGTGCCAGCAGCGTACACAGGGGAAACGAAAAACTGTTTTTT. It translates to CASSVHRGNEKLFF.

Ten or more counts support this clonotype. The V gene is TRBV9, the J gene TRBJ2-7; weak D call: TRBD2 (6 bases). Germline loops: CDR1 SGDLS, CDR2 YYNGEE. Trimming stripped 0 bases from V and 6 bases from J, with 10 bases between. This CDR3 contains 13 residues. The CDR3 sequence is CASSVGSSGEQYF. The CDR3 DNA is TGTGCCAGCAGCGTAGGTAGTAGCGGCGAGCAGTACTTC.

This clonotype was seen repeatedly, ten times or more. The V call is TRBV7-9, the J call TRBJ2-7; 8 nucleotides line up with TRBD1. V was clipped by 3 bases and J by 6 bases; unmatched bases: 13. CDR1 and CDR2 (germline): SEHNR, FQNEAQ (reference sequence). CDR3 length equals 16 residues. CDR3 DNA: TGTGCCAGCAGCTTTCTTCCAGGACAGGGTATTCTCGAGCAGTACTTC. Its protein is CASSFLPGQGILEQYF.

V gene TRBV4-1 combines with J gene TRBJ2-2, with D perhaps matching TRBD1 or TRBD2 (6 bases each). Per the germline V gene, CDR1 is MGHRA and CDR2 is YSYEKL. The ends were cut back, 3 bases at V and 3 bases at J, with 20 bases in the middle. This CDR3 has 18 residues. The CDR3 region is CASSQGGLVAADTGELFF. The CDR3 DNA is TGCGCCAGCAGCCAGGGGGGCCTTGTAGCGGCGGACACCGGGGAGCTGTTTTTT.